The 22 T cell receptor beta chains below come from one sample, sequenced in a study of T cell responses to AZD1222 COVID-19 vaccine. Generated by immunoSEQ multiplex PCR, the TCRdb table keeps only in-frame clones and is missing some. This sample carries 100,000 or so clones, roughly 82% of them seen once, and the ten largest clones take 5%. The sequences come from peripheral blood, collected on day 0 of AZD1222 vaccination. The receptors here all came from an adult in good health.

The CDR3 protein is CASSLGGATPYGYTF. CDR3 DNA sequence: TGCGCCAGCAGCTTGGGCGGCGCGACCCCCTATGGCTACACCTTC. The rearrangement uses TRBV5-1 and TRBJ1-2; D remains unclear. The CDR3 totals 15 residues. Deletions cut 0 bases from V and 4 bases from J, with 13 bases between. The germline gives CDR1 SGHRS, CDR2 YFSETQ.

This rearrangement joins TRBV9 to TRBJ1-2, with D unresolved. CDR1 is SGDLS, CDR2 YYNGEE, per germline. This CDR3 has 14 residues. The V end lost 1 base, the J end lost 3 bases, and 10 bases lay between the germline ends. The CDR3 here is CASSVSAEYYGYTF. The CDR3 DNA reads TGTGCCAGCAGCGTATCGGCCGAATACTATGGCTACACCTTC.

The CDR3 loop reads CASSLGTGSGNTIYF. In DNA, the CDR3 is TGTGCCAGCAGCTTAGGGACAGGGTCTGGAAACACCATATATTTT. The gene calls are TRBV7-7 and TRBJ1-3, with TRBD1 matching 8 bases. This CDR3 is 15 amino acids long. V lost 1 base to trimming and J lost 1 base; unmatched junction nucleotides: 0. The V gene's germline CDR1 is SSHAT and CDR2 FNYEAQ (reference sequence).

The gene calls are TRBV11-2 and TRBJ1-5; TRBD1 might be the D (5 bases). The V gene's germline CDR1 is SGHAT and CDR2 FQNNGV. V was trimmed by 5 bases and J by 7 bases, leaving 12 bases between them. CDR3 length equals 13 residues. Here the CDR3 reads CASSAGYGQPQHF. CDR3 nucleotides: TGTGCCAGCAGCGCAGGGTATGGGCAGCCCCAGCATTTT. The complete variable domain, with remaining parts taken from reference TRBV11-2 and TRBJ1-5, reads EAGVAQSPRYKIIEKRQSVAFWCNPISGHATLYWYQQILGQGPKLLIQFQNNGVVDDSQLPKDRFSAERLKGVDSTLKIQPAKLEDSAVYLCASSAGYGQPQHFGDGTRLSIL.

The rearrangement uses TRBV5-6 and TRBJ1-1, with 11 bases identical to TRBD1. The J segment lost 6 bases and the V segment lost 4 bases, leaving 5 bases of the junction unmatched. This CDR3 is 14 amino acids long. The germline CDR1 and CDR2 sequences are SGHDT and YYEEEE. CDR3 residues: CASSHGTGGPEAFF. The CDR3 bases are TGTGCCAGCAGCCATGGGACAGGGGGTCCTGAAGCTTTCTTT.

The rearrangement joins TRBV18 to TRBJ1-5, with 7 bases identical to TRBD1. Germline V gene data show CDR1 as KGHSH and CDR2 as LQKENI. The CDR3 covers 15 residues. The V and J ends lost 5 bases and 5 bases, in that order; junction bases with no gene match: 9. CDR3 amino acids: CASSRTGKVDQPQHF. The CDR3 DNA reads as TGTGCCAGCTCAAGGACAGGTAAAGTGGATCAGCCCCAGCATTTT.

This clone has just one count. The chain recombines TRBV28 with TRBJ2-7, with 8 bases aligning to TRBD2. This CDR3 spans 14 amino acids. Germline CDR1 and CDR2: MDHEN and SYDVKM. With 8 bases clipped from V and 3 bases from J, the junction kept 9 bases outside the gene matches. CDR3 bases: TGTGCCAGCGGTGGGCGGGGGGAAGGCTACGAGCAGTACTTC. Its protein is CASGGRGEGYEQYF.

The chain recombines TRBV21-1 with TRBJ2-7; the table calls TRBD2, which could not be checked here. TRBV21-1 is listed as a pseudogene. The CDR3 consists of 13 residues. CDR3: CASSKGGVYEQYF. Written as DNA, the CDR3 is TGTGCCAGCAGCAAAGGGGGAGTATACGAGCAGTACTTC.

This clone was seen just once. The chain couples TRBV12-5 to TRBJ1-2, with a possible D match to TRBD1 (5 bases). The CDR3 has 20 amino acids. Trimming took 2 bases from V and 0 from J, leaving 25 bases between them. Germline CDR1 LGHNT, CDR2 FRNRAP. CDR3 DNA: TGTGCTAGTGGTTTGCCCCTGGGACGGGTAGGACCCTTAGCTAACTATGGCTACACCTTC. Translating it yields CASGLPLGRVGPLANYGYTF.

In DNA, the CDR3 is TGTGCCACAAGTAGACAGGGAGGGCCATGGAATCAGCCCCAGCATTTT. This translates into CATSRQGGPWNQPQHF. The genes are TRBV19 and TRBJ1-5; 7 bases are a match to TRBD1. V lost 10 bases to trimming and J lost 4 bases; unmatched junction nucleotides: 16. This CDR3 comprises 16 residues. In germline, CDR1 is LNHDA, CDR2 SQIVND (reference sequence).

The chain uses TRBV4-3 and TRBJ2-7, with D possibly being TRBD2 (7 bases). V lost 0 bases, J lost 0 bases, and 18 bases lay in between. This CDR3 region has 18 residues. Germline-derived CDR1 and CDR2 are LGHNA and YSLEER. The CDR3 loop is CASSQDNRGALSSYEQYF. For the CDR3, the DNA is TGCGCCAGCAGCCAAGATAATCGGGGGGCCCTGTCCTCCTACGAGCAGTACTTC.

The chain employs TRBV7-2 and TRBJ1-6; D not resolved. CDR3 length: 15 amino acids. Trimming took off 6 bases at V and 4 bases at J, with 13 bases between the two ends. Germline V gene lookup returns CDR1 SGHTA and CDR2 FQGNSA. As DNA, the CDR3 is TGTGCCAGCAGACCCACCCCTAGGTATAATTCACCCCTCCACTTT. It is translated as CASRPTPRYNSPLHF. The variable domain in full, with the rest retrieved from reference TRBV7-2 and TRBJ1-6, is GAGVSQSPSNKVTEKGKDVELRCDPISGHTALYWYRQSLGQGLEFLIYFQGNSAPDKSGLPSDRFSAERTGGSVSTLTIQRTQQEDSAVYLCASRPTPRYNSPLHFGNGTRLTVT.

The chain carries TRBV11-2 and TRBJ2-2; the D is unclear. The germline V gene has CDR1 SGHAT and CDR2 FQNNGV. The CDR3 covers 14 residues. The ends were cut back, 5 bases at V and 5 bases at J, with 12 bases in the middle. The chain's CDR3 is CASSPAHRTGELFF. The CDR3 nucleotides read TGTGCCAGCAGCCCGGCGCATAGAACCGGGGAGCTGTTTTTT. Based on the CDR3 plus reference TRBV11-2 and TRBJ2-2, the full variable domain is EAGVAQSPRYKIIEKRQSVAFWCNPISGHATLYWYQQILGQGPKLLIQFQNNGVVDDSQLPKDRFSAERLKGVDSTLKIQPAKLEDSAVYLCASSPAHRTGELFFGEGSRLTVL.

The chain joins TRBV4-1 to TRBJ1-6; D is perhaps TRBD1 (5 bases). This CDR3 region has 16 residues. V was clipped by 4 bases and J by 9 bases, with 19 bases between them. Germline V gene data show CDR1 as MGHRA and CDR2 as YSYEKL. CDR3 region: CASSPGWSTRGSPLHF. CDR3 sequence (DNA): TGCGCCAGCAGCCCCGGCTGGTCTACAAGGGGTTCACCCCTCCACTTT.

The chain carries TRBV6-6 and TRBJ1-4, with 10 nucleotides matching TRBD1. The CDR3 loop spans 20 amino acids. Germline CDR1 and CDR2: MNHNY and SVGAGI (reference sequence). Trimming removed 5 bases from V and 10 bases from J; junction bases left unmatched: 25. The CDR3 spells CASSPQSRNYRDRGQGKLFF. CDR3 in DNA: TGTGCCAGCAGTCCCCAAAGTCGAAATTACAGAGACAGGGGGCAAGGAAAACTGTTTTTT.

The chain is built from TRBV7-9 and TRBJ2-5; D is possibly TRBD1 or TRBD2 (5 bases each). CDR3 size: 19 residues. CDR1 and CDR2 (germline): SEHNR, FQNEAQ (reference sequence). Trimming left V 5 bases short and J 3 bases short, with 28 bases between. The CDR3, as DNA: TGTGCCAGCAGCCGAGATTGGGGACGGGCCCTCGGACCGGAAGAGACCCAGTACTTC. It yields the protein CASSRDWGRALGPEETQYF.

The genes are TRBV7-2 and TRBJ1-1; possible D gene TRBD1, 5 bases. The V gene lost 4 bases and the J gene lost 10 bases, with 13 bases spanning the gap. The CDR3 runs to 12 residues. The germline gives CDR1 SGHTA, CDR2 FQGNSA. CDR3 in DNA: TGTGCCAGCAGCTCGAGGGGCAGCGGAGCTTTCTTT. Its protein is CASSSRGSGAFF.

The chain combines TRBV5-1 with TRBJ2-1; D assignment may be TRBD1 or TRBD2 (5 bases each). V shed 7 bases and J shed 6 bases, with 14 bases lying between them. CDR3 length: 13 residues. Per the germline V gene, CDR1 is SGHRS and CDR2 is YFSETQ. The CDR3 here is CASRHRDLNEQFF. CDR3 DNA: TGCGCCAGCCGCCACCGGGACCTCAATGAGCAGTTCTTC.

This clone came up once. The CDR3 DNA reads as TGTGCCAGCAGACCCCGAGAGGGGGGCGCGGGTCAGCCCCAGCATTTT. Translation: CASRPREGGAGQPQHF. This chain links TRBV6-6 with TRBJ1-5; D might be TRBD1 (6 bases). CDR1 is MNHNY, CDR2 SVGAGI, per germline (reference sequence). The length of the CDR3 is 16 residues. V was pared by 6 bases and J by 6 bases, with 21 bases between.

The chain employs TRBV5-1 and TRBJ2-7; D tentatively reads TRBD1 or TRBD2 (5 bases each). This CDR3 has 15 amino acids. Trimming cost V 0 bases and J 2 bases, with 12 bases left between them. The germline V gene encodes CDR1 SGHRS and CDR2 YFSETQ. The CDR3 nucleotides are TGCGCCAGCAGCTTGGACGGGGCACCTACCTACGAGCAGTACTTC. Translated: CASSLDGAPTYEQYF.

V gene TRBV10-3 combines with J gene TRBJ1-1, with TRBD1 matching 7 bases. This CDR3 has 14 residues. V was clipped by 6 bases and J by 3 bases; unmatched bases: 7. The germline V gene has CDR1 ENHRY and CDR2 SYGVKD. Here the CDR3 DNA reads TGTGCCATCAGGCTGACCACAGGGGACACTGAAGCTTTCTTT. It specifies CAIRLTTGDTEAFF.

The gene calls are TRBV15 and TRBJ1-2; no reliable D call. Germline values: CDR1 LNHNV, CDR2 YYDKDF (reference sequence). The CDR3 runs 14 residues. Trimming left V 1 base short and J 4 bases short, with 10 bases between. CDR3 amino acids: CATSRGGSPYGYTF. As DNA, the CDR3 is TGTGCCACCAGCAGAGGAGGCAGCCCCTATGGCTACACCTTC.